Listed below are T cell receptor beta chains from one sample, sequenced in a study of CD8 T cells in ankylosing spondylitis. TCRdb re-called the 5' RACE reads through MiXCR, storing one row per CDR3 protein. The repertoire holds 200,000 to 250,000 distinct CDR3 sequences, with over 9.5% as singletons. Sequences were obtained from blood, either unsorted or a sorted T cell fraction (not recorded which). These receptors all stem from a male donor with ankylosing spondylitis or in good health (not recorded which). Each CDR3 is given with its conserved first and last residue. The order of the fields is V gene, D gene, J gene, clone size, CDR3 length, CDR3 protein, CDR3 DNA. A D gene is named only where the DNA matches it firmly. Expanded clones are given a class, and other clones once, few, many or no size at all.

TRBV6-1	.	TRBJ2-2	many	16	CASIGPGRGFTGELFF	TGTGCCAGCATAGGACCCGGCAGGGGTTTCACCGGGGAGCTGTTTTTT
TRBV3-1	.	TRBJ2-1	many	12	CASSPSRQRQFF	TGTGCCAGCAGCCCATCTCGGCAACGGCAGTTCTTC
TRBV20-1	.	TRBJ2-1	many	12	CSAPAVYNEQFF	TGCAGTGCGCCAGCGGTGTACAATGAGCAGTTCTTC
TRBV7-8	.	TRBJ2-6	many	18	CASSLKGPQSSGANVLTF	TGTGCCAGCAGCTTAAAAGGTCCGCAGAGCTCTGGGGCCAACGTCCTGACTTTC
TRBV5-1	TRBD2	TRBJ2-7	many	16	CASSTGLAGVQYEQYF	TGCGCCAGCAGCACGGGACTAGCGGGGGTGCAGTACGAGCAGTACTTC
TRBV21-1	.	TRBJ1-5	.	17	CASSKEGWGCSNQPQHF	TGTGCCAGCAGCAAAGAGGGTTGGGGGTGTAGCAATCAGCCCCAGCATTTT
TRBV6-1	.	TRBJ1-5	few	17	CASSPDRDYRSNQPQHF	TGTGCCAGCAGCCCGGACAGAGATTACCGTAGCAATCAGCCCCAGCATTTT
TRBV7-2	.	TRBJ1-5	many	13	CASSLWDGQPQHF	TGTGCCAGCAGCTTATGGGATGGTCAGCCCCAGCATTTT
TRBV5-1	.	TRBJ1-5	many	15	CASSLDQMSNQPQHF	TGCGCCAGCAGCTTGGATCAGATGAGCAATCAGCCCCAGCATTTT
TRBV3-1	.	TRBJ2-2	few	14	CASGSGANTGELFF	TGTGCATCGGGTAGCGGAGCGAACACCGGGGAGCTGTTTTTT